The 12 T cell receptor beta chains listed next were all sequenced from one sample in a study of cytomegalovirus exposure and HLA in healthy donors. PCR was performed using 60 Vbeta and 13 Jbeta primers. Sequencing was performed with immunoSEQ multiplex PCR; in TCRdb, only in-frame clones are kept and a portion is missing. The sample records 50,000 or so clones, roughly four fifths being singletons. Sequencing was done on a sample of PBMCs. The receptors were sampled from a boy between 10 and 17 years old in good health and CMV-seropositive.

The J gene is TRBJ2-6, the V gene TRBV6-1, with D tentatively TRBD2 (6 bases). The CDR3 consists of 15 residues. Per the germline V gene, CDR1 is MNHNS and CDR2 is SASEGT. V gave up 4 bases and J gave up 2 bases, with 9 bases separating them. The CDR3 DNA follows: TGTGCCAGCAGTGGGGGGGTGGCTGGGGCCAACGTCCTGACTTTC. This encodes CASSGGVAGANVLTF.

This chain uses TRBV5-6 with TRBJ1-1, with 8 bases identical to TRBD1. Germline-derived CDR1 and CDR2 are SGHDT and YYEEEE. Unmatched junction bases numbered 11, after V lost 3 bases and J lost 4 bases. The CDR3 totals 16 residues. The CDR3 sequence is CASSSGQGVLGTEAFF. CDR3 nucleotides: TGTGCCAGCAGCTCTGGACAGGGAGTTTTGGGCACTGAAGCTTTCTTT.

The rearrangement joins TRBV2 to TRBJ1-2; no reliable D call. Germline lookup yields CDR1 SNHLY and CDR2 FYNNEI. The V end was cut by 7 bases, the J end by 7 bases, with 16 bases between. There are 13 residues in the CDR3. Here the CDR3 DNA reads TGTGCCAGCAATGTTCGTGAGGGCTCTGGCTACACCTTC. Amino acid sequence: CASNVREGSGYTF.

This clone was seen once. The chain uses TRBV11-2 and TRBJ2-1, with 9 nucleotides matching TRBD1. The V segment lost 5 bases and the J segment 9 bases; nucleotides outside the gene matches: 14. Per germline, CDR1 SGHAT and CDR2 FQNNGV. The CDR3 consists of 16 residues. The CDR3 DNA reads as TGTGCCAGCAGCCCCCGGGACAGGGTGACTAACAGTGAGCAGTTCTTC. It specifies CASSPRDRVTNSEQFF.

The CDR3 is CASSSEVAGLGETQYF. CDR3 DNA sequence: TGTGCCAGCAGCTCCGAGGTAGCGGGATTAGGGGAGACCCAGTACTTC. The chain is built from TRBV7-9 and TRBJ2-5, with 8 bases aligning to TRBD2. The ends lost 4 bases at V and 5 bases at J; junction bases unmatched: 12. The CDR3 consists of 16 residues. Germline CDR1 reads SEHNR; CDR2 reads FQNEAQ (reference sequence).

This clone was recorded once. V and J are TRBV6-1 and TRBJ1-4; 7 positions agree with TRBD1. The CDR3 contains 15 residues. J was trimmed by 4 bases and V by 4 bases; bases with no gene match: 6. Germline loops: CDR1 MNHNS, CDR2 SASEGT. The CDR3: CASSVEDRFNEKLFF. CDR3 sequence (DNA): TGTGCCAGCAGTGTGGAGGACAGGTTTAATGAAAAACTGTTTTTT.

The chain couples TRBV6-1 to TRBJ2-1, with D possibly matching TRBD2 (6 bases). Trimming stripped 2 bases from V and 5 bases from J, with 10 bases between. The CDR3 sequence is 14 residues long. CDR1 and CDR2 from the germline V gene are MNHNS and SASEGT. As DNA, the CDR3 is TGTGCCAGCAGTGAAACTAGCCGCCACAATGAGCAGTTCTTC. It specifies CASSETSRHNEQFF.

The chain couples TRBV9 to TRBJ2-2; 7 bases align to TRBD1. There are 18 residues in the CDR3. Trimming removed 3 bases from V and 3 bases from J; junction bases left unmatched: 14. Germline assignment: CDR1 SGDLS and CDR2 YYNGEE. The CDR3 sequence is CASSAQSPGQSHTGELFF. In DNA form, the CDR3 reads TGTGCCAGCAGCGCACAGTCCCCGGGACAGTCTCACACCGGGGAGCTGTTTTTT.

CDR3 loop: CASSLRGAATEAFF. CDR3 sequence (DNA): TGCGCCAGCAGCTTGCGGGGGGCCGCCACTGAAGCTTTCTTT. This rearrangement joins TRBV5-1 to TRBJ1-1, with TRBD1 as a possible D gene (6 bases). Germline CDR1 SGHRS, CDR2 YFSETQ. V was cut by 1 base and J by 4 bases, with 11 bases left in between. The CDR3 loop spans 14 amino acids.

Only a few counts were recorded for this clone. The rearrangement links TRBV9 to TRBJ1-5; D remains ambiguous. Germline lookup yields CDR1 SGDLS and CDR2 YYNGEE. The CDR3 covers 13 residues. The V and J ends lost 4 bases and 0 bases respectively, with 5 bases between them. The CDR3 is CASSRDSNQPQHF. DNA of the CDR3: TGTGCCAGCAGCCGGGATAGCAATCAGCCCCAGCATTTT.

This clone was detected once. The junction differs from germline at one of its ends, possibly a read error. The chain combines TRBV29-1 with TRBJ2-2; TRBD1 aligns across 10 bases. Germline CDR1 reads SQVTM; CDR2 reads ANQGSEA. The CDR3 runs 14 residues. The CDR3: CSVRDRGERGGLFF. The CDR3 nucleotides read TGCAGCGTCAGGGACAGGGGTGAGCGCGGGGGGCTGTTTTTT.

The genes are TRBV6-1 and TRBJ2-3; 7 nucleotides align to TRBD1. J lost 3 bases, V lost 7 bases, and 7 bases had no gene match. Germline lookup yields CDR1 MNHNS and CDR2 SASEGT. This CDR3 is 14 amino acids long. The CDR3 protein is CASTKTGRTDTQYF. The CDR3 nucleotides are TGTGCCAGCACCAAGACAGGGAGAACAGATACGCAGTATTTT.